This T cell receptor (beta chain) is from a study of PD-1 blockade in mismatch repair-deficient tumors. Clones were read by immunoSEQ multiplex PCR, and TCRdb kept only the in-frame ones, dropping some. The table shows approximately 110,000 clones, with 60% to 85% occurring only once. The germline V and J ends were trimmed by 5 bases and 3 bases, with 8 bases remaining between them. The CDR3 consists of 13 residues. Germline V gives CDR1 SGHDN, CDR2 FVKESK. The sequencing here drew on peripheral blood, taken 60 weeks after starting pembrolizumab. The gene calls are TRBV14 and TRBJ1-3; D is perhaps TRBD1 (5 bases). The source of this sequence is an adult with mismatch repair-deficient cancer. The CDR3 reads CASSNTGGNTIYF. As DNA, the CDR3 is TGTGCCAGCAGCAACACAGGTGGAAACACCATATATTTT.